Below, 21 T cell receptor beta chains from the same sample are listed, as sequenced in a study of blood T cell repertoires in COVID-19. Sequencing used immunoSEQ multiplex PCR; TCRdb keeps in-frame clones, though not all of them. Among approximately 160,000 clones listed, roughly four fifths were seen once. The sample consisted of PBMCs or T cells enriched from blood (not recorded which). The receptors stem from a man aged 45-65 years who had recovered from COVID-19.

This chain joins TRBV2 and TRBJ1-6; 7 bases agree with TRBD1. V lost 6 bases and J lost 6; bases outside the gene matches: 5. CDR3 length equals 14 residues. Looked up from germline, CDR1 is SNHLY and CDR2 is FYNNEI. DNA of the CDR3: TGTGCCAGCAGACCACAGGGGAGTAATTCACCCCTCCACTTT. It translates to CASRPQGSNSPLHF.

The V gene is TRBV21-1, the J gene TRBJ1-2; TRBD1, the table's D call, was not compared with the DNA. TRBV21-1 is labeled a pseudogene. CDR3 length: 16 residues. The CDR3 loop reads CASSKTPGRANYGYTF. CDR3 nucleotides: TGTGCCAGCAGCAAAACACCAGGCCGCGCTAACTATGGCTACACCTTC.

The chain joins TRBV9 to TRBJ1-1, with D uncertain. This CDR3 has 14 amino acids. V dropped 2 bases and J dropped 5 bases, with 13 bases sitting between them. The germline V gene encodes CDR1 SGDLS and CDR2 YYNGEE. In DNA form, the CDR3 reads TGTGCCAGCAGCGTTAGTTGGACGGGGACTGAAGCTTTCTTT. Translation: CASSVSWTGTEAFF. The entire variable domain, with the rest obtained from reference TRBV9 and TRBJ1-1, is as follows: DSGVTQTPKHLITATGQRVTLRCSPRSGDLSVYWYQQSLDQGLQFLIQYYNGEERAKGNILERFSAQQFPDLHSELNLSSLELGDSALYFCASSVSWTGTEAFFGQGTRLTVV.

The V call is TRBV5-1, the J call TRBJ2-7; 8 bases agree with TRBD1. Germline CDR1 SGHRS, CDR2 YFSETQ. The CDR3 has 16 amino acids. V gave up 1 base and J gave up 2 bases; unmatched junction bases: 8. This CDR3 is CASSLSPGQGPYEQYF. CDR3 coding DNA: TGCGCCAGCAGCTTGTCCCCTGGACAGGGACCCTACGAGCAGTACTTC.

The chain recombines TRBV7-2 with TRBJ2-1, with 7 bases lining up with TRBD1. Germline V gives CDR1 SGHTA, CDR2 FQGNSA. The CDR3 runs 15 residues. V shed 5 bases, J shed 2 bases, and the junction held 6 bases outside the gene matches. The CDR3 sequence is CASSPRQGTYNEQFF. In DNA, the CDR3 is TGTGCCAGCAGCCCCAGACAGGGAACCTACAATGAGCAGTTCTTC.

CDR3 loop: CAWSVQGVKKLFF. CDR3 sequence (DNA): TGTGCCTGGAGTGTACAGGGGGTTAAAAAACTGTTTTTT. The gene calls are TRBV30 and TRBJ1-4, with 8 bases aligning to TRBD1. Germline lookup yields CDR1 GTSNPN and CDR2 SVGIG (reference sequence). The CDR3 runs 13 residues. With 0 bases clipped from V and 9 bases from J, the junction kept 3 bases outside the gene matches.

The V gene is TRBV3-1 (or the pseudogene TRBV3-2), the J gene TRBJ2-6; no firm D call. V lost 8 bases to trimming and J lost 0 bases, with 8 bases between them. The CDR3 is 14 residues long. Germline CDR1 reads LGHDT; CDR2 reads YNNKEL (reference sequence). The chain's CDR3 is CASRLSSGANVLTF. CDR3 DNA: TGTGCCAGCCGGTTGAGCTCTGGGGCCAACGTCCTGACTTTC.

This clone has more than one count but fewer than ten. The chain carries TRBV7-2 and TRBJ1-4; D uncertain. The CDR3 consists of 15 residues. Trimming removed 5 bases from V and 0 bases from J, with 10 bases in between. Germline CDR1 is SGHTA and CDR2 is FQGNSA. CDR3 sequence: CASSASSTTNEKLFF. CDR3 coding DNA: TGTGCCAGCAGCGCATCGTCTACAACTAATGAAAAACTGTTTTTT.

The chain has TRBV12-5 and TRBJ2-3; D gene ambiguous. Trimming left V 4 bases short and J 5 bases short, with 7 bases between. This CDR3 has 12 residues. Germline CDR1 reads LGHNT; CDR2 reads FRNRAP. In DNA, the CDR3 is TGTGCTAGTGGTTCCGTCGGAGATACGCAGTATTTT. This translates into CASGSVGDTQYF.

For the CDR3, the DNA is TGTGCCAGCCGTGGCAGCTCTGGAAACACCATATATTTT. Residues: CASRGSSGNTIYF. J is TRBJ1-3 and V is TRBV3-1 (or the pseudogene TRBV3-2); D is unclear. Germline V gene lookup returns CDR1 LGHDT and CDR2 YNNKEL (reference sequence). The V gene lost 8 bases and the J gene lost 0 bases, with 8 bases spanning the gap. The CDR3 is 13 amino acids.

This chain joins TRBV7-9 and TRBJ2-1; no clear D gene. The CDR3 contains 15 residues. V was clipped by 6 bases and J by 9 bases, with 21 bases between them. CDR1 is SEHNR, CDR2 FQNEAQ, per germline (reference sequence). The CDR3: CASSPSGWSNGEQFF. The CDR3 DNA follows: TGTGCCAGCAGTCCCTCGGGTTGGAGCAATGGTGAGCAGTTCTTC.

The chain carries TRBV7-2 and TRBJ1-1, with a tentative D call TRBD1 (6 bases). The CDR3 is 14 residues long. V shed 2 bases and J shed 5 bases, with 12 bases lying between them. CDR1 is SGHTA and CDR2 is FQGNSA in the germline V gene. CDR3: CASSLRVGGTEAFF. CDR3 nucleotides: TGTGCCAGCAGCTTAAGAGTAGGGGGAACTGAAGCTTTCTTT.

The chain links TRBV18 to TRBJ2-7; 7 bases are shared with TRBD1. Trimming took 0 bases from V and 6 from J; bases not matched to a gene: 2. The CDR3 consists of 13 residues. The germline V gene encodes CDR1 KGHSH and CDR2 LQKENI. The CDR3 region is CASSPPTGVEQYF. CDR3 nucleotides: TGTGCCAGCTCACCACCTACAGGGGTCGAGCAGTACTTC. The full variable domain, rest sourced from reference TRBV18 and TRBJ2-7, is NAGVMQNPRHLVRRRGQEARLRCSPMKGHSHVYWYRQLPEEGLKFMVYLQKENIIDESGMPKERFSAEFPKEGPSILRIQQVVRGDSAAYFCASSPPTGVEQYFGPGTRLTVT.

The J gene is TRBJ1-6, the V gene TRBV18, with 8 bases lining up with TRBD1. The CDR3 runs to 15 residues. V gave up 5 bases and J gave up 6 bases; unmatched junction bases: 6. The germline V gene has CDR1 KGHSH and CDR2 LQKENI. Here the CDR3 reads CASSADRGPNSPLHF. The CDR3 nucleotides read TGTGCCAGCTCAGCCGACAGGGGACCTAATTCACCCCTCCACTTT.

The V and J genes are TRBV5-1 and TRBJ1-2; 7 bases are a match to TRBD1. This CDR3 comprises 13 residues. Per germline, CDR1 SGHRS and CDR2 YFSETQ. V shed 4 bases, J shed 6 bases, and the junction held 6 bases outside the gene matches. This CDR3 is CASSTETGDGYTF. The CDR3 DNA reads TGCGCCAGCAGCACCGAAACAGGGGATGGCTACACCTTC.

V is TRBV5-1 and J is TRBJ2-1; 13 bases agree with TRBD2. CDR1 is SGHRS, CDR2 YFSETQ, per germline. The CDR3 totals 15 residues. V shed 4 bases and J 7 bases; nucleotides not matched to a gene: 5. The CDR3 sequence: CASSLRGLAGNEQFF. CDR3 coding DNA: TGCGCCAGCAGCCTAAGGGGACTAGCGGGGAATGAGCAGTTCTTC.

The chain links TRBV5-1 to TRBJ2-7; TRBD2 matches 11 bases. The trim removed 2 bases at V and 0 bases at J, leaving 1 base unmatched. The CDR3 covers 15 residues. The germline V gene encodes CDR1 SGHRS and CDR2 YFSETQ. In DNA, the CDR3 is TGCGCCAGCAGCTTAACTAGCGGGGGCTCCTACGAGCAGTACTTC. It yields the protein CASSLTSGGSYEQYF.

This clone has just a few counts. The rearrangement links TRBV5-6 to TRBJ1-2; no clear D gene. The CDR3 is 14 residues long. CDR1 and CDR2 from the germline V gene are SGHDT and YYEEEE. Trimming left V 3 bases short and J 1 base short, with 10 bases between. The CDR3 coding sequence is TGTGCCAGCAGCTGGGCCCGGTTTAACTATGGCTACACCTTC. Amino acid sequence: CASSWARFNYGYTF.

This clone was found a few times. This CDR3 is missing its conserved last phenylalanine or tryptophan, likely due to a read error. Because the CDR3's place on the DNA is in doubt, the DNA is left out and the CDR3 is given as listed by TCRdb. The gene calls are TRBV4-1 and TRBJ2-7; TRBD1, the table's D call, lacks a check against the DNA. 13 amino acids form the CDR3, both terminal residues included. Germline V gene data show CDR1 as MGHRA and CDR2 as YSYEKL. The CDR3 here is CASSQTRDSRTFL.

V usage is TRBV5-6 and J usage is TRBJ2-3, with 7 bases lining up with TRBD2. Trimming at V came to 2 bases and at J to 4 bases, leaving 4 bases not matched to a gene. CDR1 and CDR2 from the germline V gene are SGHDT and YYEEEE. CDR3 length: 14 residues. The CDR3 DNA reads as TGTGCCAGCAGCTTACGACTAGCCTCAGATACGCAGTATTTT. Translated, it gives CASSLRLASDTQYF.

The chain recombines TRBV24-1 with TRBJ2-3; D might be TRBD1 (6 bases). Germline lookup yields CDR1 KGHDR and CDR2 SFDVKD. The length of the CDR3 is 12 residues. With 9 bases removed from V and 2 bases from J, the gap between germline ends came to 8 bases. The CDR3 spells CATRDTTDTQYF. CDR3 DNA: TGTGCCACCCGGGACACCACAGATACGCAGTATTTT.